The TCR beta chain described here comes from a study of identical twins. On this clonotype: Its cognate antigen is unknown.

TCRdb independently ran MiXCR on the 5' RACE reads; one entry per CDR3 protein. The sample includes approximately 1.8 million distinct CDR3 sequences, under 35% of them seen just once. General study points: Without tracking the same donors, conclusions rested on cross-sectional statistical analysis. Out-of-frame alpha sequences common to twins exhibited an excess of low generation probability.

The CDR3 consists of 15 residues. V gave up 4 bases and J gave up 0 bases, with 12 bases separating them. This receptor was obtained from a newborn girl in good health. The V call is TRBV12-3 or TRBV12-4, the J call TRBJ2-5; tentatively, D is TRBD2 (5 bases). The sequenced sample consisted of cord blood. CDR3 protein: CASSSRVHYQETQYF. CDR3 nucleotides: TGTGCCAGCAGTTCGCGGGTACACTACCAAGAGACCCAGTACTTC.